This TCR beta chain was recovered during a study of T cells after yellow fever vaccination. The trim removed 6 bases at V and 6 bases at J, leaving 17 bases unmatched. The CDR3 is 17 residues long. CDR1 is MNHEY and CDR2 is SVGAGI in the germline V gene. MiXCR, applied by TCRdb to the 5' RACE reads, yields one record per CDR3 protein. Of some 600,000 distinct CDR3 sequences listed, around an eighth are singletons. In its sample, this clonotype was seen a few times. V and J are TRBV6-5 and TRBJ1-5; 7 bases map to TRBD1. The sequencing here drew on PBMCs, taken on the day of the yellow fever booster vaccination. The clonotype comes from a young man who received the YFV17D yellow fever vaccine. The CDR3 is CASSHGRNRGGSQPQHF. The CDR3 DNA is TGTGCCAGCAGCCACGGGCGAAACAGGGGAGGGAGTCAGCCCCAGCATTTT.